This T cell receptor beta chain was identified in a study of blood T cell repertoires in COVID-19. The overall study: There were acute and convalescent COVID-19 samples, and they came from the United States, Italy and Spain. The cDNA or gDNA used as material had been derived from T cells, B-cell-depleted T cells, or PBMCs.

The ends were cut back, 5 bases at V and 2 bases at J, with 10 bases in the middle. The CDR3 runs to 14 residues. Germline CDR1 reads MNHEY; CDR2 reads SMNVEV (reference sequence). Here immunoSEQ multiplex PCR was the method, and the copy in TCRdb shows in-frame clones only, minus some. The sample has about 200,000 clones; 70% to 90% are singletons. Categorization into cohorts depended on clinical history that participants reported. Exposed participants encountered a COVID-19 case during the 2 weeks preceding study entry. Sequencing used PBMCs or T cells enriched from blood (not recorded which). This rearrangement joins TRBV27 to TRBJ2-1; D gene unclear. This clonotype was sampled from a young woman who had been exposed to COVID-19. CDR3: CASSIYSTYNEQFF. CDR3 bases: TGTGCCAGCAGTATATATTCCACCTACAATGAGCAGTTCTTC.